The 15 T cell receptor beta chains below all came from one sample that was sequenced in a study of blood T cell repertoires in COVID-19. The data were produced by immunoSEQ multiplex PCR, yet TCRdb's version contains in-frame clones alone and is incomplete. The top ten clones hold about an eighth of a sample with around 100,000 clones, 85% of them seen once. The sample was peripheral blood. Receptors originate from a man between 50 and 59 years old with active or convalescent COVID-19.

The genes are TRBV24-1 and TRBJ1-1; 7 positions agree with TRBD1. The V gene end was trimmed by 4 bases and the J gene end by 4 bases; junction bases not matched to a gene: 5. CDR1 is KGHDR and CDR2 is SFDVKD in the germline V gene. The CDR3 has 14 residues. This chain's CDR3 is CATSEAGTVTEAFF. CDR3 coding DNA: TGTGCCACCAGTGAAGCCGGGACAGTCACTGAAGCTTTCTTT.

The rearrangement joins TRBV7-9 to TRBJ1-4; TRBD1 matches 9 bases. The CDR3 runs to 14 residues. Unmatched junction bases numbered 3, after V lost 4 bases and J lost 6 bases. CDR1 and CDR2 from the germline V gene are SEHNR and FQNEAQ (reference sequence). The CDR3 coding sequence is TGTGCCAGCAGCTCGGGACAGGGACATGAAAAACTGTTTTTT. Translation: CASSSGQGHEKLFF.

This chain uses TRBV9 with TRBJ2-6, with 8 positions matching TRBD1. CDR3 length equals 19 residues. The J segment lost 0 bases and the V segment lost 4 bases, leaving 12 bases of the junction unmatched. Germline lookup yields CDR1 SGDLS and CDR2 YYNGEE. CDR3 residues: CASSQKTGAGFSGANVLTF. The CDR3 nucleotides are TGTGCCAGCAGCCAAAAGACAGGGGCCGGGTTCTCTGGGGCCAACGTCCTGACTTTC.

The V gene is TRBV5-1, the J gene TRBJ1-6; 8 bases align to TRBD1. Germline-derived CDR1 and CDR2 are SGHRS and YFSETQ. The CDR3 extends over 14 amino acids. After removal of 4 bases from V and 9 bases from J, the junction contained 6 bases not matched to a gene. The chain's CDR3 is CASSLGQDSSPLHF. CDR3 bases: TGCGCCAGCAGCCTGGGACAGGATAGTTCACCCCTCCACTTT.

The CDR3 sequence: CASSSIAGGGPQYF. The CDR3 coding sequence is TGCGCCAGCAGCTCTATAGCGGGAGGGGGGCCCCAGTACTTC. The rearrangement links TRBV5-1 to TRBJ2-5, with 11 bases fitting TRBD2. Germline CDR1 and CDR2: SGHRS and YFSETQ. The CDR3 length is 14 residues. J lost 9 bases, V lost 3 bases, and 7 bases had no gene match.

The rearrangement links TRBV18 to TRBJ2-2, with 13 bases lining up with TRBD2. The germline V gene has CDR1 KGHSH and CDR2 LQKENI. The CDR3 spans 15 residues. The junction had 6 bases not matched to a gene; V was cut back by 6 bases and J by 8 bases. The CDR3 spells CASSDGTSGIGELFF. The DNA of the CDR3 is TGTGCCAGCTCGGACGGGACTAGCGGGATAGGGGAGCTGTTTTTT.

V usage is TRBV18 and J usage is TRBJ2-7; 9 bases are shared with TRBD1. Germline CDR1 KGHSH, CDR2 LQKENI. The CDR3 contains 15 residues. V lost 3 bases and J lost 2; bases outside the gene matches: 5. CDR3 sequence: CASSPTRTGAYEQYF. Here the CDR3 DNA reads TGTGCCAGCTCACCGACTCGGACAGGGGCCTACGAGCAGTACTTC.

This chain joins TRBV19 and TRBJ1-2; TRBD1 aligns across 10 bases. The V segment lost 5 bases and the J segment 7 bases; nucleotides outside the gene matches: 13. The CDR3 has 16 residues. The germline CDR1 and CDR2 sequences are LNHDA and SQIVND (reference sequence). The CDR3 here is CASSSSDRGFPSGYTF. CDR3 bases: TGTGCCAGTAGTTCATCGGACAGGGGGTTTCCGAGTGGCTACACCTTC.

The chain is built from TRBV29-1 and TRBJ1-1; the D is unclear. Germline CDR1 SQVTM, CDR2 ANQGSEA. This CDR3 comprises 14 residues. The V end lost 7 bases, the J end lost 3 bases, and 18 bases lay between the germline ends. The CDR3 nucleotides read TGCAGCGCCACCCAACAAACCCGGGACACTGAAGCTTTCTTT. It encodes CSATQQTRDTEAFF.

V and J are TRBV3-1 (or the pseudogene TRBV3-2) and TRBJ2-1; 7 bases fit TRBD2. CDR1 LGHDT and CDR2 YNNKEL come from the germline V gene (reference sequence). The J segment lost 7 bases and the V segment lost 0 bases, leaving 6 bases of the junction unmatched. The CDR3 sequence is 15 residues long. This chain's CDR3 is CASSQDRLAGNEQFF. The CDR3 nucleotides read TGTGCCAGCAGCCAAGATCGACTAGCTGGGAATGAGCAGTTCTTC.

This chain links TRBV19 with TRBJ2-2, with D perhaps TRBD2 (5 bases). The V end lost 5 bases, the J end lost 0 bases, and 16 bases lay between the germline ends. This CDR3 is 17 amino acids long. Germline V gene data show CDR1 as LNHDA and CDR2 as SQIVND (reference sequence). The CDR3 is CASSAFRTRTNTGELFF. The CDR3 DNA sequence: TGTGCCAGTAGTGCGTTCCGGACTCGGACGAACACCGGGGAGCTGTTTTTT.

The rearrangement links TRBV5-4 to TRBJ2-5; D gene ambiguous. Trimming removed 0 bases from V and 2 bases from J, with 8 bases in between. This CDR3 is 14 amino acids long. Germline assignment: CDR1 SGHNT and CDR2 YYREEE (reference sequence). The CDR3 DNA reads TGTGCCAGCAGCTTGGTCGGAGCGCAAGAGACCCAGTACTTC. Its protein product is CASSLVGAQETQYF.

V usage is TRBV28 and J usage is TRBJ1-5, with 10 nucleotides matching TRBD1. This CDR3 is built from 16 residues. Trimming took 10 bases from V and 7 from J; bases not matched to a gene: 16. The germline gives CDR1 MDHEN, CDR2 SYDVKM. DNA for the CDR3: TGTGCCACCGACGAGGGCCCGGGACAGGGGAGACAGCCCCAGCATTTT. As protein: CATDEGPGQGRQPQHF. Complete variable domain (other parts from reference TRBV28 and TRBJ1-5): DVKVTQSSRYLVKRTGEKVFLECVQDMDHENMFWYRQDPGLGLRLIYFSYDVKMKEKGDIPEGYSVSREKKERFSLILESASTNQTSMYLCATDEGPGQGRQPQHFGDGTRLSIL.

A single count supports this clone. V is TRBV3-1 (or the pseudogene TRBV3-2) and J is TRBJ1-3, with unresolved D. The CDR3 runs 14 residues. Germline assignment: CDR1 LGHDT and CDR2 YNNKEL (reference sequence). V gave up 6 bases and J gave up 2 bases, with 11 bases separating them. DNA of the CDR3: TGTGCCAGCAGTCCGGAGAATACTGGAAACACCATATATTTT. Translating it yields CASSPENTGNTIYF.

V gene TRBV5-3 combines with J gene TRBJ2-2; D unresolved. TRBV5-3 is an ORF, with its function uncertain. The germline V and J ends were trimmed by 3 bases and 1 base, with 10 bases remaining between them. This CDR3 contains 15 residues. In DNA, the CDR3 is TGTGCCAGAAGCTCGCCAGAGCGGAACACCGGGGAGCTGTTTTTT. Residues: CARSSPERNTGELFF.